This T cell receptor (beta chain) appears in the sequencing data of a study of OX40 agonist ivuxolimab in advanced cancers. The method was immunoSEQ multiplex PCR; TCRdb's version includes in-frame clones alone and lacks a portion of them. This sample has tens of thousands of clones, with around nine tenths found just once. Baseline, cycle 4 day 1, and cycle 7 day 1 were the blood sampling points. The CDR3 loop spans 12 amino acids. In germline, CDR1 is MNHEY, CDR2 SVGAGI. V was clipped by 8 bases and J by 6 bases, with 11 bases between them. This receptor was obtained from an adult with an advanced solid tumor such as melanoma, head and neck, liver or kidney cancer. This sample comprised CD4+ or CD8+ T cells sorted from blood, obtained in a trial of the OX40 agonist ivuxolimab. V gene TRBV6-5 combines with J gene TRBJ2-4; tentatively, D is TRBD2 (6 bases). CDR3 sequence reads: CASRSSGNIQYF. The CDR3 DNA is TGTGCCAGCCGCAGTAGCGGAAACATTCAGTACTTC.